This T cell receptor (beta chain) was obtained from a study of blood T cell repertoires in COVID-19. Study-wide background: Samples came from the United States, Italy and Spain, spanning acute and convalescent COVID-19. From T cells, B-cell-depleted T cells, or PBMCs came the material, which was cDNA or gDNA.

This CDR3 contains 13 residues. The V gene's germline CDR1 is MDHEN and CDR2 SYDVKM. V lost 9 bases and J lost 4, with 10 bases in between. In the original analysis: Amplification with reference gene primers provided the estimates of nucleated cell counts. Sequenced by immunoSEQ multiplex PCR; TCRdb stores in-frame clones only, minus some. V and J calls and clone size are as listed in that table; D and trimming were resolved from the DNA. In the table there are around 250,000 clones, about 85% of which are singletons. The clonotype originates from a man younger than 30 with active or convalescent COVID-19. The rearrangement links TRBV28 to TRBJ1-6; D gene ambiguous. Sample: peripheral blood. The CDR3 protein is CASTGIYNSPLHF. The CDR3 bases are TGTGCCAGTACCGGGATTTATAATTCACCCCTCCACTTT.